Listed below are T cell receptor beta chains from one sample, sequenced in a study of blood T cell repertoires in COVID-19. Profiling relied on immunoSEQ multiplex PCR, and the TCRdb table lists in-frame clones only, not all of them. Found here are around 300,000 clones, roughly 90% of them singletons; the top ten hold 9% to 9.5%. The sample comprised peripheral blood. All receptors come from a man younger than 30 with active or convalescent COVID-19. The CDR3 runs from the conserved cysteine through the conserved F or W. The D gene is left open where the match is weak. Size values are once, few and many counts, or a class for expanded clones, and some rows have none.

J: TRBJ1-2
D: .
size: .
V: TRBV3-1/TRBV3-2
CDR3: CASSQDGGGYTF
DNA: TGTGCCAGCAGCCAAGACGGGGGGGGCTACACCTTC

J: TRBJ2-1
D: .
size: .
V: TRBV9
CDR3: CASSATGNEQFF
DNA: TGTGCCAGCAGCGCCACGGGCAATGAGCAGTTCTTC

J: TRBJ1-6
D: TRBD1
size: .
V: TRBV23-1
CDR3: CASSRLGQVYNSPLHF
DNA: TGCGCCAGCAGTCGATTGGGACAGGTGTATAATTCACCCCTCCACTTT

J: TRBJ1-4
D: .
size: .
V: TRBV11-2
CDR3: CASSPLVGKLFF
DNA: TGTGCCAGCAGCCCCCTAGTGGGAAAACTGTTTTTT

J: TRBJ1-5
D: .
size: .
V: TRBV18
CDR3: CASSSAGWNQPQHF
DNA: TGTGCCAGCTCATCTGCGGGCTGGAATCAGCCCCAGCATTTT

J: TRBJ1-5
D: .
size: .
V: TRBV9
CDR3: CASSVAGKGNQPQHF
DNA: TGTGCCAGCAGCGTAGCGGGTAAGGGGAATCAGCCCCAGCATTTT

J: TRBJ2-7
D: .
size: few
V: TRBV7-6
CDR3: CASSLGPSGGNYEQYF
DNA: TGTGCCAGCAGCTTAGGACCGAGTGGGGGGAACTACGAGCAGTACTTC

J: TRBJ1-4
D: TRBD1
size: .
V: TRBV6-5
CDR3: CASSTDRVDEKLFF
DNA: TGTGCCAGCAGTACCGACAGGGTGGACGAAAAACTGTTTTTT

J: TRBJ1-2
D: TRBD1
size: .
V: TRBV13
CDR3: CASSSGGVFYGYTF
DNA: TGTGCCAGCAGCTCAGGGGGCGTCTTCTATGGCTACACCTTC

J: TRBJ2-1
D: TRBD2
size: .
V: TRBV3-1/TRBV3-2
CDR3: CASSQDLSSGKTYNEQFF
DNA: TGTGCCAGCAGCCAAGATCTGTCTAGCGGAAAAACCTACAATGAGCAGTTCTTC

J: TRBJ1-3
D: .
size: .
V: TRBV12-3/TRBV12-4
CDR3: CASSLEGNTIYF
DNA: TGTGCCAGCAGTTTGGAGGGAAACACCATATATTTT

J: TRBJ1-2
D: TRBD1
size: .
V: TRBV9
CDR3: CASSVDDRGPYGYTF
DNA: TGTGCCAGCAGCGTAGATGACAGGGGACCCTATGGCTACACCTTC

J: TRBJ2-3
D: TRBD2
size: .
V: TRBV5-1
CDR3: CASRKMGGGAPDTQYF
DNA: TGCGCCAGTAGGAAGATGGGCGGGGGGGCCCCAGATACGCAGTATTTT

J: TRBJ1-5
D: .
size: .
V: TRBV19
CDR3: CASGRVYSNQPQHF
DNA: TGTGCCAGTGGCAGGGTTTATAGCAATCAGCCCCAGCATTTT

J: TRBJ1-1
D: TRBD1
size: .
V: TRBV10-3
CDR3: CAITPDRVITEAFF
DNA: TGTGCCATCACCCCGGACAGGGTGATAACTGAAGCTTTCTTT

J: TRBJ2-7
D: .
size: .
V: TRBV7-2
CDR3: CASSPSGGALGEQYF
DNA: TGTGCCAGCAGCCCCAGTGGTGGGGCTCTAGGCGAGCAGTACTTC

J: TRBJ2-5
D: TRBD1
size: .
V: TRBV7-8
CDR3: CASSAPGDRAKETQYF
DNA: TGTGCCAGCAGCGCCCCCGGGGACAGGGCAAAAGAGACCCAGTACTTC

J: TRBJ2-3
D: TRBD2
size: few
V: TRBV4-1
CDR3: CASSQLPPGGVADTQYF
DNA: TGCGCCAGCAGCCAACTCCCCCCCGGGGGGGTAGCAGATACGCAGTATTTT

J: TRBJ1-1
D: .
size: .
V: TRBV29-1
CDR3: CSAQVPTEGTEAFF
DNA: TGCAGCGCCCAGGTTCCCACGGAGGGCACTGAAGCTTTCTTT

J: TRBJ1-3
D: .
size: few
V: TRBV2
CDR3: CASRSSGNTIYF
DNA: TGTGCCAGCAGGAGCTCTGGAAACACCATATATTTT

J: TRBJ2-3
D: .
size: .
V: TRBV5-6
CDR3: CASSLAPGGDTQYF
DNA: TGTGCCAGCAGCTTGGCGCCCGGAGGGGATACGCAGTATTTT

J: TRBJ2-1
D: TRBD1
size: .
V: TRBV5-1
CDR3: CASSLGTGGDEQFF
DNA: TGCGCCAGCAGCTTGGGGACAGGGGGCGATGAGCAGTTCTTC

J: TRBJ2-7
D: TRBD1
size: .
V: TRBV29-1
CDR3: CSVLMGQSPGQYF
DNA: TGCAGCGTTCTTATGGGACAGTCCCCTGGGCAGTACTTC

J: TRBJ1-1
D: .
size: .
V: TRBV9
CDR3: CASSVLLGALSTEAFF
DNA: TGTGCCAGCAGCGTCCTTCTTGGGGCCTTGAGCACTGAAGCTTTCTTT